One sample yielded the 5 T cell receptor beta chains listed below, sequenced in a study of identical twins. In TCRdb, the 5' RACE reads were re-called with MiXCR into one record per CDR3 protein. Of 200,000 to 250,000 distinct CDR3 sequences in the sample, 6% to 9% were seen once. These data were likewise used in another study, on yellow fever vaccine responses in identical twins.

Material: memory (CD45RO+) T cells sorted from blood. The source of these receptors is a woman between 18 and 30 years old in good health.

In nucleotides, the CDR3 is TGTGCCAGCAGTAGAGGGGACAGGGGAGTCGGCACAGATACGCAGTATTTT. This encodes CASSRGDRGVGTDTQYF. The genes are TRBV12-3 or TRBV12-4 and TRBJ2-3, with 10 bases that match TRBD1. The CDR3 has 17 amino acids. After removal of 5 bases from V and 1 base from J, the junction contained 9 bases not matched to a gene.

This clonotype was picked up many times. The chain is built from TRBV28 and TRBJ2-5; TRBD1 aligns across 7 bases. The CDR3 runs 14 residues. After removal of 6 bases from V and 4 bases from J, the junction contained 8 bases not matched to a gene. Germline V lookup: CDR1 MDHEN, CDR2 SYDVKM. CDR3 sequence reads: CASSETGAGETQYF. CDR3 nucleotide sequence: TGTGCCAGCAGCGAAACAGGGGCGGGAGAGACCCAGTACTTC.

In its sample, this clonotype was seen many times. The CDR3 coding sequence is TGTGCCAGCAGTTACCGGGACAACTACGAGCAGTACTTC. It specifies CASSYRDNYEQYF. V gene TRBV6-2 or TRBV6-3 combines with J gene TRBJ2-7; TRBD1 is a possible D gene (6 bases). CDR1 and CDR2 from the germline V gene are MNHEY and SVGEGT. The CDR3 is 13 amino acids. The V end was cut by 2 bases, the J end by 3 bases, with 8 bases between.

This clonotype was picked up many times. This rearrangement joins TRBV24-1 to TRBJ2-1; 11 nucleotides match TRBD2. The CDR3 has 20 amino acids. J was trimmed by 0 bases and V by 1 base; bases with no gene match: 10. Germline V gene sequence: CDR1 KGHDR, CDR2 SFDVKD. The CDR3 nucleotides are TGTGCCACCAGTGATTTATCGGCTAGCGGGAGGCTGAGCTCCTACAATGAGCAGTTCTTC. Translation gives CATSDLSASGRLSSYNEQFF.

The table lists this clonotype with a few counts. The chain joins TRBV20-1 to TRBJ2-4, with 7 bases aligning to TRBD1. Per the germline V gene, CDR1 is DFQATT and CDR2 is SNEGSKA (reference sequence). V gave up 5 bases and J gave up 5 bases; unmatched junction bases: 3. This CDR3 spans 12 amino acids. The CDR3 sequence is CSAPDRENIQYF. The CDR3 DNA sequence: TGCAGTGCTCCCGACAGGGAAAACATTCAGTACTTC.